This T cell receptor (beta chain) was found in a study of blood T cell repertoires in COVID-19. The CDR3 spans 16 residues. Trimming took 6 bases from V and 0 from J, leaving 12 bases between them. CDR1 and CDR2 (germline): WSHSY, SAAADI. As handled by the study authors: For nucleated cells, counts were estimated from reference gene primer amplification. Sequencing was performed with immunoSEQ multiplex PCR; in TCRdb, only in-frame clones are kept and a portion is missing. D and trimming come from the DNA, and the V and J calls and clone size come from that table. The sample contains fewer than 250,000 clones, under 90% of which appear only once.

The rearrangement joins TRBV10-2 to TRBJ2-6; tentatively, D is TRBD2 (6 bases). This sequence was found in a woman aged 40 to 55 with active or convalescent COVID-19. The sequencing sample was made of peripheral blood. The CDR3 DNA reads as TGCGCCAGCAGGGAGGGACGGGACTCTGGGGCCAACGTCCTGACTTTC. Amino acid sequence: CASREGRDSGANVLTF.